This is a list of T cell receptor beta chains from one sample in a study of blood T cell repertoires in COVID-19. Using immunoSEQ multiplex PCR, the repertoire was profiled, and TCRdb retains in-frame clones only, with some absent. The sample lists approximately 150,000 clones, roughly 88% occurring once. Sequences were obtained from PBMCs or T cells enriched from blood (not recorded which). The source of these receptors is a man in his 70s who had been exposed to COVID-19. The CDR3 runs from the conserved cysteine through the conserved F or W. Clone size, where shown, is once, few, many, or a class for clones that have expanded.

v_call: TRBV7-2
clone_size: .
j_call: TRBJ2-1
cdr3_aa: CASSLWTNSINNEQFF

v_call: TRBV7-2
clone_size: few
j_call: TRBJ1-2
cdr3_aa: CASARRGNPNYGYTF

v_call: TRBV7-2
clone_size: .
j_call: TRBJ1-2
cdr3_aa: CASSHTGGIDGYTF

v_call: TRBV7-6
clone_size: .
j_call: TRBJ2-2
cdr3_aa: CASSIRPSGETGELFF

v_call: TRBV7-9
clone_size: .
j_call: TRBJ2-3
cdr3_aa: CASSQGHATLTDTQYF

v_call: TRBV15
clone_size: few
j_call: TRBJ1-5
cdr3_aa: CATSRAQINQPQHF

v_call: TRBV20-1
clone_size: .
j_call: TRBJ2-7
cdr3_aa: CSASPLSPDRGYEQYF

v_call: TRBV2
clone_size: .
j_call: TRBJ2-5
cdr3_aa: CASSERSRGQETQYF

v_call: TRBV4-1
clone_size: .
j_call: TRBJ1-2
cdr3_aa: CASSHRFEGLDRRDPQSYGYTF

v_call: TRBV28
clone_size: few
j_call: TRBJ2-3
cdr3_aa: CAARTSVTDTQYF

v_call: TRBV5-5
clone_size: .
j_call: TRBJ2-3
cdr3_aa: CASSTLDTVGTDTQYF

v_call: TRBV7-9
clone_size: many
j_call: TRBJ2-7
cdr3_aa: CASSLWGQGAQSYEQYF

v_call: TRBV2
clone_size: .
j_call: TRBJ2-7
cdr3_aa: CASRATLGTGTYEQYF

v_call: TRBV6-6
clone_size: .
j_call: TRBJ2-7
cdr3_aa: CASRTGTGGAYEQYF

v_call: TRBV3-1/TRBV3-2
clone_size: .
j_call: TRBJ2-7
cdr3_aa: CASSYRLAGSSGDEQYF

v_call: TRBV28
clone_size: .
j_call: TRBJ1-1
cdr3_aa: CASSFGVGNTEAFF

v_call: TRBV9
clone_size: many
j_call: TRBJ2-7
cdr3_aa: CASSVSTRSREQYF

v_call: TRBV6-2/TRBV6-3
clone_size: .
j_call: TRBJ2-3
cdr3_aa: CASSADSASTDTQYF

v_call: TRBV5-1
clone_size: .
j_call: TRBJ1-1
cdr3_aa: CASSFDGPGVSEAFF

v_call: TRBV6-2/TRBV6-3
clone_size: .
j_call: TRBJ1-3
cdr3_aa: CASSYSTDGEGYGNTIYF

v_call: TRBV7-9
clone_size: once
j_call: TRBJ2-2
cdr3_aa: CASPRTGANTGELFF

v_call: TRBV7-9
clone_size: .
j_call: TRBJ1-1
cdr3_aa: CASSFGRPTEAFF

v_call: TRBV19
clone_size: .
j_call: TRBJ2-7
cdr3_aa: CASSIVGQGSYEQYF

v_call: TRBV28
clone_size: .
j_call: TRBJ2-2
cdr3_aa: CASSKGRVANTGELFF

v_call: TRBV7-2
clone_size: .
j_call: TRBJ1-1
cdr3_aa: CASHRDSWTEAFF

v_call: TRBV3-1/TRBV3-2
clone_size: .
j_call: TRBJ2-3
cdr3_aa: CASSRTSGALSTDTQYF

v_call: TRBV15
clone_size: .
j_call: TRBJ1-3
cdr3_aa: CATSRALGRGSSGNTIYF

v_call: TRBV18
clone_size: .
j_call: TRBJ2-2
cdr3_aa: CASSQDIGELFF

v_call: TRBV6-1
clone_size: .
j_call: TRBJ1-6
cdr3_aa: CASSEAPGGSSSPLHF

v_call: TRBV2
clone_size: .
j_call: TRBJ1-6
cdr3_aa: CASLVQGAGINSPLHF

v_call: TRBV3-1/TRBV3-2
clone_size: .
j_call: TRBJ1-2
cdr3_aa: CASSQALESGYGYTF

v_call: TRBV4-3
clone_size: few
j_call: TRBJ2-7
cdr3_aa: CASSPGLAGSYEQYF

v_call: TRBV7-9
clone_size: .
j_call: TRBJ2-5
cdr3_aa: CASSWSSGVETQYF